These 17 T cell receptor beta chains came from one sample sequenced in a study of CD8 T cells in Susac syndrome. A quantity of about 0.45 to 1 ug RNA underwent reverse transcription using random hexamers. TCRdb ran MiXCR on the immunoSEQ multiplex PCR reads and lists one entry per CDR3 protein. Among some 300,000 distinct CDR3 sequences listed, around 89% were seen once. The sequenced sample consisted of CD8+ T cells from PBMCs. The receptors shown here come from a human donor with multiple sclerosis.

The V call is TRBV19, the J call TRBJ2-3, with TRBD2 matching 9 bases. Germline values: CDR1 LNHDA, CDR2 SQIVND (reference sequence). The CDR3 runs 15 residues. The V gene end was trimmed by 7 bases and the J gene end by 2 bases; junction bases not matched to a gene: 7. CDR3 sequence reads: CASTQGLAPTDTQYF. CDR3 bases: TGTGCCAGTACCCAGGGACTAGCCCCCACAGATACGCAGTATTTT.

This sequence joins TRBV19 and TRBJ1-6, with no clear D. The V end was cut by 5 bases, the J end by 3 bases, with 8 bases between. The CDR3 totals 14 residues. The germline gives CDR1 LNHDA, CDR2 SQIVND (reference sequence). The CDR3 loop reads CASSAPSYNSPLHF. The DNA of the CDR3 is TGTGCCAGTAGTGCACCGAGCTATAATTCACCCCTCCACTTT.

The gene calls are TRBV20-1 and TRBJ1-2; 8 bases map to TRBD1. Trimming took 0 bases from V and 6 from J; bases not matched to a gene: 9. CDR3 size: 15 residues. Germline loops: CDR1 DFQATT, CDR2 SNEGSKA (reference sequence). CDR3 in DNA: TGCAGTGCTAGAGATTTGTTGGGGACAGGCGATGGCTACACCTTC. Protein product: CSARDLLGTGDGYTF.

This clonotype was recorded a few times. The chain couples TRBV2 to TRBJ1-5, with 8 bases that match TRBD1. This CDR3 spans 13 amino acids. The J segment lost 2 bases and the V segment lost 6 bases, leaving 0 bases of the junction unmatched. Germline V gene data show CDR1 as SNHLY and CDR2 as FYNNEI. CDR3: CASRGQGNQPQHF. The CDR3 nucleotides are TGTGCCAGCAGGGGACAGGGCAATCAGCCCCAGCATTTT.

The chain uses TRBV6-5 and TRBJ2-3; 7 nucleotides align to TRBD2. This CDR3 spans 16 amino acids. The V segment lost 2 bases and the J segment 1 base; nucleotides outside the gene matches: 6. The V gene's germline CDR1 is MNHEY and CDR2 SVGAGI. The CDR3 nucleotides read TGTGCCAGCAGTTACCCCGCCAGCGGGGGCACAGATACGCAGTATTTT. It codes for CASSYPASGGTDTQYF.

V usage is TRBV2 and J usage is TRBJ2-4; D not certain. V dropped 3 bases and J dropped 1 base, with 7 bases sitting between them. The CDR3 length is 14 residues. Germline loops: CDR1 SNHLY, CDR2 FYNNEI. The CDR3 region has the DNA TGTGCCAGCAGTGATAGTATGGCCAAAAACATTCAGTACTTC. It specifies CASSDSMAKNIQYF.

CDR3 DNA: TGTGCTAGTGGTTTTGAGCAGTTCAATGGCTACAATGAGCAGTTCTTC. Protein sequence: CASGFEQFNGYNEQFF. The chain has TRBV12-5 and TRBJ2-1; unclear D gene. The germline V gene encodes CDR1 LGHNT and CDR2 FRNRAP. V was cut by 3 bases and J by 3 bases, with 15 bases left in between. The CDR3 runs to 16 residues.

The chain has TRBV6-1 and TRBJ2-1, with TRBD1 identical over 7 bases. The CDR3 contains 14 residues. The germline gives CDR1 MNHNS, CDR2 SASEGT. V shed 11 bases, J shed 3 bases, and the junction held 10 bases outside the gene matches. This chain's CDR3 is CASTRGQNYNEQFF. The CDR3 coding sequence is TGTGCCTCCACCAGGGGACAGAACTACAATGAGCAGTTCTTC.

The rearrangement links TRBV4-2 to TRBJ2-1; 12 nucleotides line up with TRBD2. Germline CDR1 is LGHNA and CDR2 is YNFKEQ. The CDR3 sequence is 16 residues long. With V trimmed by 2 bases and J by 12 bases, 11 bases remained unmatched. CDR3 nucleotide sequence: TGTGCCAGCAGCCAACTCACTAGCGGGAGGTCTCGTGTGCAGTTCTTC. Encoded protein: CASSQLTSGRSRVQFF.

This rearrangement joins TRBV5-6 to TRBJ2-7; a possible D gene is TRBD2 (6 bases). Per the germline V gene, CDR1 is SGHDT and CDR2 is YYEEEE. Trimming took 4 bases from V and 0 from J, leaving 14 bases between them. The length of the CDR3 is 15 residues. CDR3 bases: TGTGCCAGCAGCGGAGGGATCCTCAGCTCCTACGAGCAGTACTTC. Its protein product is CASSGGILSSYEQYF.

Only one count was recorded for this clonotype. At one end the junction does not follow the germline gene, possibly because of a read error. The chain is built from TRBV28 and TRBJ1-2; D is possibly TRBD1 (6 bases). Germline CDR1 and CDR2: MDHEN and SYDVKM. This CDR3 has 13 amino acids. The CDR3 DNA reads as TGTGCCAGCAGTTTACAGGGGCCCTATGGCTGCACCTTC. This encodes CASSLQGPYGCTF.

The chain carries TRBV28 and TRBJ1-4; D call uncertain. CDR3 length equals 15 residues. Trimming removed 5 bases from V and 12 bases from J, with 22 bases in between. The germline V gene has CDR1 MDHEN and CDR2 SYDVKM. The CDR3 reads CASSPARSYQEELFF. The DNA of the CDR3 is TGTGCCAGCAGTCCCGCGCGGTCATATCAGGAGGAACTGTTTTTT.

The chain links TRBV6-2 or TRBV6-3 to TRBJ2-2; 12 positions agree with TRBD2. This CDR3 comprises 15 residues. V shed 4 bases and J 6 bases; nucleotides not matched to a gene: 3. The germline gives CDR1 MNHEY, CDR2 SVGEGT. The CDR3 loop is CASSLGLAGSGELFF. For the CDR3, the DNA is TGTGCCAGCAGTTTAGGACTAGCGGGATCCGGGGAGCTGTTTTTT.

The gene calls are TRBV27 and TRBJ2-7; D perhaps matches TRBD1 (5 bases). The CDR3 consists of 14 residues. V dropped 2 bases and J dropped 6 bases, with 14 bases sitting between them. The germline V gene has CDR1 MNHEY and CDR2 SMNVEV (reference sequence). CDR3 nucleotide sequence: TGTGCCAGCAGTTTAAGGGGCTTGGGATTCGAGCAGTACTTC. Translation gives CASSLRGLGFEQYF.

This chain links TRBV7-2 with TRBJ1-4, with no clear D. The length of the CDR3 is 14 residues. CDR1 is SGHTA, CDR2 FQGNSA, per germline. With 4 bases removed from V and 5 bases from J, the gap between germline ends came to 11 bases. This chain's CDR3 is CASSSGPGNEKLFF. In DNA, the CDR3 is TGTGCCAGCAGCTCGGGCCCTGGGAATGAAAAACTGTTTTTT. Looking up the rest from reference TRBV7-2 and TRBJ1-4 gives the full variable domain: GAGVSQSPSNKVTEKGKDVELRCDPISGHTALYWYRQSLGQGLEFLIYFQGNSAPDKSGLPSDRFSAERTGGSVSTLTIQRTQQEDSAVYLCASSSGPGNEKLFFGSGTQLSVL.

The chain carries TRBV20-1 and TRBJ2-3; 9 nucleotides match TRBD2. CDR3 length: 17 amino acids. Germline trimming cut 0 bases from V and 2 bases from J; bases unmatched to any gene: 9. CDR1 is DFQATT and CDR2 is SNEGSKA in the germline V gene (reference sequence). The CDR3 region is CSAREAGASGITDTQYF. CDR3 DNA: TGCAGTGCTAGAGAGGCGGGGGCTAGCGGGATCACAGATACGCAGTATTTT.

The chain recombines TRBV5-6 with TRBJ2-1, with D perhaps assigned TRBD1 or TRBD2 (5 bases each). Trimming took off 5 bases at V and 5 bases at J, with 20 bases between the two ends. The germline V gene encodes CDR1 SGHDT and CDR2 YYEEEE. The CDR3 loop spans 16 amino acids. In nucleotides, the CDR3 is TGTGCCAGCAGTCGCGTCGTGGGGACGACCGACAATGAGCAGTTCTTC. This sequence encodes CASSRVVGTTDNEQFF.